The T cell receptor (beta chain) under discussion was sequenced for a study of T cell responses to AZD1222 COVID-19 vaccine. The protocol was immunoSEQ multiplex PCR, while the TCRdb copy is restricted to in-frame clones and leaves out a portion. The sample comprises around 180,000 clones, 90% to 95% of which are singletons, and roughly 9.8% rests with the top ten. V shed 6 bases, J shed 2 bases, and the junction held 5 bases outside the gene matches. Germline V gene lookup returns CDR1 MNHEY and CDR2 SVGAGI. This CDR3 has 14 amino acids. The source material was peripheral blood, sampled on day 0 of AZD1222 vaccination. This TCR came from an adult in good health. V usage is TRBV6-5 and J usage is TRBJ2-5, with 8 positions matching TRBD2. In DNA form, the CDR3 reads TGTGCCAGCAGGCCGGGACTAGTACAAGAGACCCAGTACTTC. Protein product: CASRPGLVQETQYF.